The 10 T cell receptor beta chains listed next were all sequenced from one sample in a study of T cell repertoires in cytomegalovirus infection. These TCRs' antigens remain unknown. TCRdb used MiXCR to reprocess the reads, holding one entry per CDR3 protein. The data show about 740,000 distinct CDR3 sequences, with 30% to 35% seen just once and roughly 20% held by the top ten. The sample consisted of cultured PBMCs, taken from culture after CMV antigen stimulation. The receptors originated from a human donor in good health (CMV status not recorded). Some clones in this sample may be carry-over from other donors' samples.

Only a few counts were recorded for this clonotype. This chain links TRBV6-1 with TRBJ2-7; tentative D call: TRBD1 (6 bases). Germline CDR1 MNHNS, CDR2 SASEGT. The germline V and J ends were trimmed by 5 bases and 0 bases, with 14 bases remaining between them. This CDR3 has 15 residues. This CDR3 is CASSRGHHSSYEQYF. The CDR3 bases are TGTGCCAGCAGTAGGGGACACCATTCCTCCTACGAGCAGTACTTC.

The genes are TRBV20-1 and TRBJ2-3; 13 nucleotides match TRBD2. Germline CDR1 is DFQATT and CDR2 is SNEGSKA (reference sequence). Trimming at V came to 6 bases and at J to 5 bases, leaving 2 bases not matched to a gene. There are 13 residues in the CDR3. CDR3 residues: CSARLAGGDTQYF. The CDR3 nucleotides read TGCAGTGCCAGACTAGCGGGGGGAGATACGCAGTATTTT.

The chain joins TRBV28 to TRBJ1-2; D remains ambiguous. Trimming removed 7 bases at V and 1 base at J, with 22 bases between. This CDR3 comprises 17 residues. Per germline, CDR1 MDHEN and CDR2 SYDVKM. The CDR3 here is CASKSITPQDINYGYTF. For the CDR3, the DNA is TGTGCCAGCAAATCAATAACCCCCCAAGACATTAACTATGGCTACACCTTC.

This clonotype was recorded a few times. The chain links TRBV29-1 to TRBJ1-1; D remains unclear. V lost 5 bases to trimming and J lost 6 bases, with 19 bases between them. This CDR3 spans 14 amino acids. Germline lookup yields CDR1 SQVTM and CDR2 ANQGSEA. In DNA, the CDR3 is TGCAGCGTTAAAACGGCAGAAAGGGTCTCTGAAGCTTTCTTT. This codes for CSVKTAERVSEAFF.

This clonotype has just one count. The chain links TRBV28 to TRBJ2-7; 10 bases are a match to TRBD1. The CDR3 sequence is 15 residues long. Looked up from germline, CDR1 is MDHEN and CDR2 is SYDVKM. V shed 6 bases, J shed 1 base, and the junction held 6 bases outside the gene matches. CDR3 sequence reads: CASSQGQGGSYEQYF. CDR3 sequence (DNA): TGTGCCAGCAGCCAAGGACAGGGGGGATCCTACGAGCAGTACTTC.

V and J are TRBV7-9 and TRBJ1-1; no clear D. The CDR3 spans 13 residues. V was pared by 5 bases and J by 4 bases, with 11 bases between. Looked up from germline, CDR1 is SEHNR and CDR2 is FQNEAQ (reference sequence). CDR3 nucleotides: TGTGCCAGCAGCCCAGGAACAATCACTGAAGCTTTCTTT. Its translation is CASSPGTITEAFF.

This chain uses TRBV7-2 with TRBJ2-1, with 8 bases matching TRBD2. The CDR3 length is 18 residues. The V segment lost 1 base and the J segment 0 bases; nucleotides outside the gene matches: 8. Germline V CDR1 and CDR2: SGHTA, FQGNSA. CDR3 residues: CASSLVSSGLSSYNEQFF. The CDR3 bases are TGTGCCAGCAGCTTAGTTTCTAGCGGGCTGAGCTCCTACAATGAGCAGTTCTTC.

The J gene is TRBJ1-1, the V gene TRBV7-9; no clear D. This CDR3 has 13 amino acids. V was shortened by 4 bases and J by 5 bases, with 11 bases between the two germline ends. Per the germline V gene, CDR1 is SEHNR and CDR2 is FQNEAQ (reference sequence). The CDR3 DNA reads TGTGCCAGCAGCTCGCCGATGAGGACTGAAGCTTTCTTT. Translated: CASSSPMRTEAFF.

This chain connects TRBV11-2 to TRBJ2-7, with TRBD1 identical over 7 bases. CDR3 length: 13 residues. Germline lookup yields CDR1 SGHAT and CDR2 FQNNGV. Trimming cost V 5 bases and J 4 bases; bases outside gene matches: 5. CDR3 sequence: CASSQDRLYEQYF. CDR3 coding DNA: TGTGCCAGCAGCCAGGACAGGCTTTACGAGCAGTACTTC.

This clonotype was detected ten times or more. The chain couples TRBV7-2 to TRBJ1-6, with D perhaps matching TRBD1 (6 bases). Per the germline V gene, CDR1 is SGHTA and CDR2 is FQGNSA. The CDR3 has 14 amino acids. The germline V and J ends were trimmed by 1 base and 7 bases, with 8 bases remaining between them. The CDR3 spells CASSLDQGNSPLHF. The CDR3 coding sequence is TGTGCCAGCAGCTTAGATCAGGGGAATTCACCCCTCCACTTT.